The source of this T cell receptor (beta chain) is a study of blood T cell repertoires in COVID-19. For the study at large: Acute and convalescent COVID-19 samples came from the United States, Italy and Spain. T cells, B-cell-depleted T cells, or PBMCs supplied cDNA or gDNA.

Original data processing: Scientists estimated how many nucleated cells there were by amplifying reference gene primers. Assay: immunoSEQ multiplex PCR; the TCRdb copy retains only in-frame clones and omits some. That table furnishes V, J and clone size, whereas the DNA furnished D and trimming. There are about 58,000 clones in the sample; 78% occur only once, and around 5.1% lies in the top ten. The CDR3 has 15 amino acids. Trimming took 4 bases from V and 5 from J, leaving 15 bases between them. Per germline, CDR1 MNHEY and CDR2 SVGAGI. This TCR was recovered from a human donor in a cohort sampled during active COVID-19. Sequencing used peripheral blood. The V call is TRBV6-5, the J call TRBJ2-1, with a tentative D call TRBD2 (6 bases). In DNA, the CDR3 is TGTGCCAGCAGTTTTCGTCTAGCGACCAACAATGAGCAGTTCTTC. Its translation: CASSFRLATNNEQFF.